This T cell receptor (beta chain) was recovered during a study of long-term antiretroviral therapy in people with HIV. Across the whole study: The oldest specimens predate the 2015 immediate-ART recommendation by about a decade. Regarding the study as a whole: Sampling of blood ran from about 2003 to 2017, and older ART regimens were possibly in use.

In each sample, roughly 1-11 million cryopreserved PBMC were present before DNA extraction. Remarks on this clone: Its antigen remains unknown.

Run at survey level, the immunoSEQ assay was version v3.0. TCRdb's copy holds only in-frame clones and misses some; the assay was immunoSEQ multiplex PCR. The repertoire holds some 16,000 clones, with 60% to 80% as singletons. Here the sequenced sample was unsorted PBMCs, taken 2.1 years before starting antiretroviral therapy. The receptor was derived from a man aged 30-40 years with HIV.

The CDR3 DNA reads as TGTGCCAGCAGCCCAGACAGGGAGAATGAGCAGTTCTTC. Translating gives CASSPDRENEQFF. The rearrangement links TRBV7-3 to TRBJ2-1; 7 positions agree with TRBD1. CDR3 size: 13 residues. Germline-derived CDR1 and CDR2 are SGHTA and FQGTGA. J was trimmed by 7 bases and V by 5 bases; bases with no gene match: 5.